Listed below are T cell receptor beta chains from one sample, sequenced in a study of OX40 agonist ivuxolimab in advanced cancers. Clones were sequenced by immunoSEQ multiplex PCR, and TCRdb holds only the in-frame ones, with some missing. The table has about 44,000 clones, over 80% seen once. The source material was CD4+ or CD8+ T cells sorted from blood, sampled in a trial of the OX40 agonist ivuxolimab. Every receptor here comes from an adult with an advanced solid tumor such as melanoma, head and neck, liver or kidney cancer. Each CDR3 is given with its conserved first and last residue. Fields, in order: V gene, J gene, D gene, CDR3 protein, CDR3 DNA. The D gene is left open where the match is weak.

TRBV9	TRBJ2-5	NA	CASSVGAYQETQYF	TGTGCCAGCAGCGTAGGAGCGTACCAAGAGACCCAGTACTTC
TRBV5-1	TRBJ1-1	NA	CASSLAGRPTEAFF	TGCGCCAGCAGCTTGGCCGGGAGACCCACTGAAGCTTTCTTT
TRBV2	TRBJ1-5	NA	CASREGGGSNQPQHF	TGTGCCAGCAGAGAAGGAGGAGGAAGCAATCAGCCCCAGCATTTT
TRBV9	TRBJ2-1	TRBD2	CASSVGLANEQFF	TGTGCCAGCAGCGTAGGACTAGCCAATGAGCAGTTCTTC
TRBV28	TRBJ1-2	NA	CASSLGSRGYTF	TGTGCCAGCAGCCTAGGCTCGAGGGGCTACACCTTC
TRBV6-6	TRBJ2-7	TRBD2	CASSYLAAHEQYF	TGTGCCAGCAGTTACCTAGCGGCCCACGAGCAGTACTTC
TRBV7-3	TRBJ2-3	TRBD2	CASSPREREIADTQYF	TGTGCCAGCAGCCCCCGGGAGCGGGAGATCGCAGATACGCAGTATTTT
TRBV4-1	TRBJ1-4	NA	CASSPLRGLNEKLFF	TGCGCCAGCAGCCCTCTAAGAGGGCTAAATGAAAAACTGTTTTTT
TRBV14	TRBJ1-2	NA	CASSQDQGQLYGYTF	TGTGCCAGCAGCCAAGATCAAGGGCAGCTCTATGGCTACACCTTC
TRBV19	TRBJ1-2	TRBD1	CASRRQGGGLGGYTF	TGTGCCAGTAGACGACAGGGTGGAGGGCTCGGCGGCTACACCTTC